Given below is one T cell receptor (beta chain) in context. Its target is not known. The data are from a study of CD8 T cells in Susac syndrome. Notes on the study in general: A relatively small number of individuals underwent TCR sequencing and HLA analysis.

RNA, at 0.5 to 1 ug, was reverse transcribed with random hexamers. By means of immunoSEQ multiplex PCR, TCR beta CDR3 spanning 54 Vbeta and 13 Jbeta underwent amplification. TCRdb re-analysed the immunoSEQ multiplex PCR reads in MiXCR, keeping a single row per CDR3 protein. The sample lists 180,000 or so distinct CDR3 sequences; roughly 94% were seen once. The authors carried out high-throughput sequencing of TCR beta. They applied it to CD8+ and CD4+ T cells obtained from blood. In contrast to the negatively isolated CD8+ and CD4+ T cells, TEMRA cells were FACS-enriched. Specimen: CD4+ T cells from PBMCs. The origin of this receptor is a human donor in good health.

The CDR3 sequence: CSALRDLPSNEQFF. In DNA form, the CDR3 reads TGCAGTGCCCTCCGGGACCTTCCATCCAATGAGCAGTTCTTC. The chain uses TRBV20-1 and TRBJ2-1; D tentatively fits TRBD1 or TRBD2 (5 bases each). Germline-derived CDR1 and CDR2 are DFQATT and SNEGSKA (reference sequence). This CDR3 comprises 14 residues. V gave up 6 bases and J gave up 6 bases, with 18 bases separating them.